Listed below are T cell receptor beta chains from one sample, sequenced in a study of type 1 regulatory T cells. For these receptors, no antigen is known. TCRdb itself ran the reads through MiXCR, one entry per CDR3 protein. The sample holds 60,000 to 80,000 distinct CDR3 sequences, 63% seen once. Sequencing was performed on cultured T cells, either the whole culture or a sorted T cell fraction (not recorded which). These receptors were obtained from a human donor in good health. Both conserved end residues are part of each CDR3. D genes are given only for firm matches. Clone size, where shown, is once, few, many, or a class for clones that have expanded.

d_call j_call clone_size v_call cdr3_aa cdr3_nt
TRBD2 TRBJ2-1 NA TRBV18 CASSPPLAGDDEQFF TGTGCCAGCTCACCGCCCCTAGCGGGAGACGATGAGCAGTTCTTC
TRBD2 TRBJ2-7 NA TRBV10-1 CASSVSGGPYEQYF TGCGCCAGCAGTGTGAGCGGGGGCCCCTACGAGCAGTACTTC
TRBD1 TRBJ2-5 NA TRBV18 CASVPGQQETQYF TGTGCCAGCGTACCGGGACAGCAAGAGACCCAGTACTTC
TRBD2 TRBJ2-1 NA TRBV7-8 CASSYLAGVGNEQFF TGTGCCAGCAGCTATCTAGCGGGAGTGGGCAATGAGCAGTTCTTC
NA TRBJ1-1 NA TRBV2 CASSDLETEAFF TGTGCCAGCAGTGATTTGGAGACTGAAGCTTTCTTT
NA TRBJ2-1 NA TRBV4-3 CASSQDAPGSSYNEQFF TGCGCCAGCAGCCAAGATGCTCCAGGGAGCTCCTACAATGAGCAGTTCTTC
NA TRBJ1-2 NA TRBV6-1 CASDLDGLYGYTF TGTGCCAGTGACCTGGACGGACTCTATGGCTACACCTTC
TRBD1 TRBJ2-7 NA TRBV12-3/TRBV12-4 CASSWGTGSYEQYF TGTGCCAGCAGTTGGGGGACAGGATCTTACGAGCAGTACTTC
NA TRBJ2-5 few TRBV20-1 CSAGVETQYF TGCAGTGCCGGTGTGGAGACCCAGTACTTC
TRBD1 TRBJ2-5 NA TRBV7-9 CASSPPGQGRVETQYF TGTGCCAGCAGCCCTCCGGGACAGGGGCGCGTGGAGACCCAGTACTTC
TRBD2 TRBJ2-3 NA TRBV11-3 CASSAGLAGGTDTQYF TGTGCCAGCAGCGCAGGACTAGCGGGGGGCACAGATACGCAGTATTTT
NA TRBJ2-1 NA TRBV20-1 CSAMGQGGTYNEQFF TGCAGTGCTATGGGGCAGGGGGGTACCTACAATGAGCAGTTCTTC
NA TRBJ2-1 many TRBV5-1 CASSLVTGVPGNEQFF TGCGCCAGCAGCTTGGTAACGGGAGTCCCGGGTAATGAGCAGTTCTTC
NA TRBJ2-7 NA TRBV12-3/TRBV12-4 CASSDRRHYEQYF TGTGCCAGCAGCGACAGAAGACACTACGAGCAGTACTTC
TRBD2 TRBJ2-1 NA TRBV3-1 CASSQAASGRAKEQFF TGTGCCAGCAGCCAAGCGGCTAGCGGGAGGGCTAAGGAGCAGTTCTTC
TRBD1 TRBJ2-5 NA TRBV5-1 CARTGSMETQYF TGCGCGCGGACAGGTAGTATGGAGACCCAGTACTTC
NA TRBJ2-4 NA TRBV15 CATSYGKNIQYF TGTGCCACCTCTTACGGGAAAAACATTCAGTACTTC
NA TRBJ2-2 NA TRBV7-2 CASSRIRTDTGGLFF TGTGCCAGCAGCCGGATACGAACGGACACCGGGGGGCTGTTTTTT
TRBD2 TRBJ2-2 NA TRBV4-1 CASSHSRGRANTGELFF TGCGCCAGCAGCCACTCTCGAGGGAGGGCGAACACCGGGGAGCTGTTTTTT
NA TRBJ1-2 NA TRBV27 CASRQSGVPGYTF TGTGCCAGCCGACAATCGGGCGTTCCTGGCTACACCTTC
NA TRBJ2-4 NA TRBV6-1 CASSDERRNIQYF TGTGCCAGCAGTGACGAGAGGAGGAACATTCAGTACTTC
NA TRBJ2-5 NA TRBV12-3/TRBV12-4 CASSLIVETQYF TGTGCCAGCAGTTTGATTGTGGAGACCCAGTACTTC
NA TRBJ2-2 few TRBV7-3 CASSLVRTGELFF TGTGCCAGCAGCTTAGTCCGGACCGGGGAGCTGTTTTTT